A selection of T cell receptor beta chains follows, all from one sample in a study of identical twins. TCRdb analysed the 5' RACE reads with MiXCR anew, one entry per CDR3 protein. Of roughly 250,000 distinct CDR3 sequences listed, 6% to 8% are singletons. These records were also assigned to another study, of yellow fever vaccine responses in identical twins.

The sample comprised CD8+ T cells sorted from blood. The receptors were gathered from a woman between 18 and 30 years old in good health. CDR3s include the opening cysteine and the closing phenylalanine or tryptophan. A D gene is named only where the DNA matches it firmly.

- | TRBJ2-5 | TRBV6-1 | CASSEVSDFQETQYF
- | TRBJ2-5 | TRBV3-1 | CASSQEKRDYQETQYF
- | TRBJ2-2 | TRBV10-2 | CASKGTARTGELFF
- | TRBJ2-3 | TRBV4-1 | CASSHTSDTQYF
- | TRBJ2-1 | TRBV7-9 | CASSLAQGSLNEQFF
- | TRBJ1-2 | TRBV12-3/TRBV12-4 | CASRFQGEAYGYTF
- | TRBJ2-2 | TRBV7-6 | CASRYRDRELFF
- | TRBJ1-1 | TRBV7-3 | CASSRTAGGLNTEAFF
- | TRBJ2-7 | TRBV29-1 | CSVEMRRGRGPYEQYF
TRBD1 | TRBJ1-3 | TRBV29-1 | CSVEDGQGAGNTIYF
- | TRBJ2-2 | TRBV2 | CASRTAAGELFF
TRBD1 | TRBJ2-1 | TRBV20-1 | CSGGQGQGEQFF
- | TRBJ1-4 | TRBV16 | CASSQSLGGGEKLFF
TRBD2 | TRBJ2-3 | TRBV6-1 | CASSLARGGADTQYF
TRBD1 | TRBJ2-5 | TRBV7-6 | CASSQDRVEETQYF
- | TRBJ1-1 | TRBV7-8 | CASSLAYLMNTEAFF
TRBD2 | TRBJ2-3 | TRBV6-4 | CASSVGSGGAGTQYF
- | TRBJ2-7 | TRBV7-6 | CASSEGPSPYEQYF
- | TRBJ1-2 | TRBV16 | CASSQSTGQGYGYTF
- | TRBJ1-4 | TRBV7-9 | CASSSTGQEKLFF
- | TRBJ2-3 | TRBV25-1 | CASSSMAGSADTQYF
TRBD2 | TRBJ2-7 | TRBV7-9 | CASGGRASREQYF
TRBD1 | TRBJ2-1 | TRBV5-1 | CASSLKTGERTNEQFF
TRBD1 | TRBJ2-2 | TRBV10-3 | CAISEDRDSRIGAGELFF
TRBD1 | TRBJ2-1 | TRBV12-3/TRBV12-4 | CASSSAGGNEQFF
TRBD2 | TRBJ2-3 | TRBV2 | CASSDAGGPPDTQYF
TRBD2 | TRBJ2-1 | TRBV7-2 | CASSPWGRAADEQFF
- | TRBJ2-7 | TRBV20-1 | CCARDTGPSGGYEQYF
- | TRBJ1-2 | TRBV4-1 | CASSQGRVGDGYTF
TRBD1 | TRBJ2-7 | TRBV12-3/TRBV12-4 | CASSFAGGIYEQYF
- | TRBJ1-1 | TRBV6-5 | CASIQLGTEAFF
TRBD1 | TRBJ2-3 | TRBV11-2 | CASSPRDRTADTQYF